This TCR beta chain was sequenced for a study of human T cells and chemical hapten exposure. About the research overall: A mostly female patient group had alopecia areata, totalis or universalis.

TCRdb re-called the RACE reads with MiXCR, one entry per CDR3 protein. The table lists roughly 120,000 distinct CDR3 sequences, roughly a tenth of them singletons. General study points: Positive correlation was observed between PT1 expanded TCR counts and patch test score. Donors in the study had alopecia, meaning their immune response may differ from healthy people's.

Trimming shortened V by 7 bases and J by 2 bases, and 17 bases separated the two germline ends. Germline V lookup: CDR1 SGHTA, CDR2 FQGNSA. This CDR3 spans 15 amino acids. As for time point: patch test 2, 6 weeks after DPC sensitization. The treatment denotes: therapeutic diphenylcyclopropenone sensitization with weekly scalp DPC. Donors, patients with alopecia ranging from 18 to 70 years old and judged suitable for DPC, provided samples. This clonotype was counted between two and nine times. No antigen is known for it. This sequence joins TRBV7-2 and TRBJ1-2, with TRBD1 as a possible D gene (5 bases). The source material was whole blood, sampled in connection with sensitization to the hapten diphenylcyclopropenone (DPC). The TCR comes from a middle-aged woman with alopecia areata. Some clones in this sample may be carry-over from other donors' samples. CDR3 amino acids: CASNPLRGQNYGYTF. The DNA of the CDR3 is TGTGCCAGCAACCCCCTGAGGGGCCAAAACTATGGCTACACCTTC.